This TCR beta chain originates from a study of shared clonotypes between healthy human individuals. The study's findings and limits: A small donor pool kept down the genetic and exposure-history diversity that was represented. Among donors, clonotype sharing was expected to be affected by sequencing depth. Inspection by rarefaction showed sorted-subset sequencing to be incomplete despite large depth.

V lost 4 bases and J lost 3; bases outside the gene matches: 8. CDR3 length: 15 amino acids. Germline-derived CDR1 and CDR2 are MGHRA and YSYEKL. CD45RO-negative cells were positively selected for CCR7, leaving out terminally differentiated effector memory CD45RA+ cells. Authors' methods: Because ImmunoSEQ provided only junction sequences with no quality scores, the filtering differed. Some clones are missing from TCRdb's copy, which holds only in-frame ones; the method was immunoSEQ multiplex PCR. That table furnishes V, J and clone size, whereas the DNA furnished D and trimming. The sample contains under 1 million clones, around 96% of which appear only once. Turning to this clone: Its antigen is as yet unknown.

This TCR derives from a man aged 25 to 40 in good health. Sequenced sample: naive CD8+ T cells sorted from blood. This chain joins TRBV4-1 and TRBJ2-7, with TRBD1 matching 8 bases. The CDR3: CASSLGWTGFYEQYF. The CDR3 DNA follows: TGCGCCAGCAGCCTAGGATGGACAGGGTTCTACGAGCAGTACTTC.